This is a list of T cell receptor beta chains from one sample in a study of cytomegalovirus exposure and HLA in healthy donors. Profiled with immunoSEQ multiplex PCR; TCRdb holds only in-frame clones, not every one. The sample lists roughly 140,000 clones; 75% were seen once. Material: PBMCs. These receptor sequences come from a man aged 18 to 30 in good health and CMV-seronegative. Both conserved end residues are part of each CDR3. Fields, in order: J gene, D gene, CDR3 length, clone size, V gene, CDR3 protein, CDR3 DNA. A D gene is named only where the DNA matches it firmly. Size is omitted from some rows. Given values are once, few, many or a class for expanded clones.

TRBJ2-7 TRBD2 15 - TRBV4-3 CASSQSSGFGAEQYF TGCGCCAGCAGCCAAAGTAGCGGGTTCGGCGCCGAGCAGTACTTC
TRBJ1-2 TRBD1 15 - TRBV5-4 CASRLDRQGAGGYTF TGTGCCAGCAGACTAGATCGACAGGGGGCGGGGGGCTACACCTTC
TRBJ2-5 TRBD2 14 once TRBV19 CASSMTSGKETQYF TGTGCCAGTAGTATGACTAGCGGGAAGGAGACCCAGTACTTC
TRBJ2-7 TRBD2 15 - TRBV11-3 CASSLGSSGSYEQYF TGTGCCAGCAGCTTAGGGTCTAGCGGGAGCTACGAGCAGTACTTC
TRBJ1-2 - 11 - TRBV2 CASEAFYGYTF TGTGCCAGCGAGGCGTTCTATGGCTACACCTTC
TRBJ2-1 - 12 - TRBV2 CASTGSGDEQFF TGTGCCAGCACCGGCTCAGGCGATGAGCAGTTCTTC
TRBJ2-4 TRBD1 15 few TRBV6-6 CASSYKGAAKNIQYF TGTGCCAGCAGTTACAAGGGGGCGGCCAAAAACATTCAGTACTTC
TRBJ2-3 TRBD2 15 - TRBV29-1 CSVEDHPAGWDTQYF TGCAGCGTTGAAGATCACCCAGCGGGATGGGATACGCAGTATTTT
TRBJ2-5 - 13 - TRBV18 CASSPPREETQYF TGTGCCAGCTCACCACCGAGGGAAGAGACCCAGTACTTC
TRBJ2-1 - 18 - TRBV7-9 CSSSLRNPDRSSYNEQFF TGTTCCAGCAGCTTAAGGAACCCGGACAGAAGCTCCTACAATGAGCAGTTCTTC
TRBJ2-5 - 12 - TRBV13 CASSLALETQYF TGTGCCAGCAGCTTAGCCCTAGAGACCCAGTACTTC
TRBJ2-3 TRBD2 17 - TRBV10-2 CASSELGDYTITDTQYF TGCGCCAGCAGTGAGCTGGGGGACTATACAATCACAGATACGCAGTATTTT
TRBJ1-5 TRBD1 14 - TRBV27 CASSLRDRNQPQHF TGTGCCAGCAGTTTACGGGACAGAAATCAGCCCCAGCATTTT
TRBJ1-1 TRBD1 14 - TRBV5-6 CASSFGRGDTEAFF TGTGCCAGCAGCTTTGGCAGGGGGGACACTGAAGCTTTCTTT
TRBJ1-2 - 13 - TRBV10-1 CASSTGPNYGYTF TGCGCCAGCAGTACAGGTCCTAACTATGGCTACACCTTC
TRBJ1-1 TRBD1 14 - TRBV6-4 CASSETGGLSEAFF TGTGCCAGCAGTGAAACAGGGGGCTTGTCTGAAGCTTTCTTT
TRBJ1-2 TRBD1 14 - TRBV10-2 CASNPQGQGLGYTF TGCGCCAGCAATCCCCAGGGACAGGGACTAGGCTACACCTTC
TRBJ2-2 - 14 - TRBV27 CASSWDKPTGELFF TGTGCCAGCAGTTGGGACAAACCTACCGGGGAGCTGTTTTTT
TRBJ1-1 TRBD1 15 - TRBV19 CASSPTGGLGTEAFF TGTGCCAGTAGTCCGACAGGGGGCCTGGGCACTGAAGCTTTCTTT
TRBJ2-2 TRBD2 13 - TRBV5-1 CASSPGLAGELFF TGCGCCAGCAGCCCAGGACTAGCCGGGGAGCTGTTTTTT
TRBJ2-1 - 13 - TRBV30 CAWSVMGAGEQFF TGTGCCTGGAGTGTTATGGGGGCGGGTGAGCAGTTCTTC
TRBJ2-1 TRBD2 15 few TRBV10-1 CASSEASGAGNEQFF TGCGCCAGCAGTGAGGCTAGCGGCGCGGGGAATGAGCAGTTCTTC
TRBJ1-1 TRBD1 14 once TRBV6-5 CASRRGQGVAEAFF TGTGCCAGCAGGCGGGGACAGGGTGTCGCTGAAGCTTTCTTT
TRBJ2-7 - 14 - TRBV7-9 CASSLPYPPYEQYF TGTGCCAGCAGCTTACCCTACCCCCCCTACGAGCAGTACTTC
TRBJ2-7 - 13 - TRBV28 CASTGFVPGEQYF TGTGCCAGCACCGGCTTTGTACCGGGGGAGCAGTACTTC
TRBJ2-2 - 15 - TRBV6-5 CASSYLTFNTGELFF TGTGCCAGCAGTTACCTTACTTTTAACACCGGGGAGCTGTTTTTT
TRBJ2-7 TRBD2 13 - TRBV6-5 CASSYGLAYEQYF TGTGCCAGCAGTTACGGACTAGCCTACGAGCAGTACTTC
TRBJ1-4 - 14 - TRBV5-1 CASRDSATNEKLFF TGCGCCAGCAGGGACAGCGCAACTAATGAAAAACTGTTTTTT
TRBJ1-1 TRBD1 15 once TRBV6-5 CASSAGTDGNTEAFF TGTGCCAGCAGTGCCGGGACAGATGGTAACACTGAAGCTTTCTTT